This T cell receptor (beta chain) emerged from a study of OX40 agonist ivuxolimab in advanced cancers. Study-wide results and limits: Clonal expansion from baseline to week 6 occurred in both CD4+ and CD8+ T cells. No antigen was identified for the clonally expanded peripheral T cells. Certain nonresponders likewise exhibited a low normalized T-cell clonal expansion.

This CDR3 comprises 14 residues. Libraries were prepared by immunoSEQ multiplex PCR; TCRdb keeps only in-frame clonotypes and omits some of them. The table includes about 130,000 clones, about nine tenths detected once. To note about this clone: Its cognate antigen is unknown.

The rearrangement uses TRBV21-1 and TRBJ2-1. TRBV21-1 is labeled a pseudogene. The specimen was CD4+ or CD8+ T cells sorted from blood, collected in a trial of the OX40 agonist ivuxolimab. The receptor's source is an adult with an advanced solid tumor such as melanoma, head and neck, liver or kidney cancer. DNA of the CDR3: TGTGCCAGCATGGGTCTGAGCTCCTACAATGAGCAGTTCTTC. It yields the protein CASMGLSSYNEQFF.